The 21 T cell receptor beta chains reported below all come from one sample, sequenced in a study of cytomegalovirus exposure and HLA in healthy donors. The PCR was carried out with 60 Vbeta primers and 13 Jbeta primers. Libraries were prepared by immunoSEQ multiplex PCR; TCRdb keeps only in-frame clonotypes and omits some of them. The sample consists of approximately 54,000 clones, 82% of them appearing once. Input material: PBMCs. These receptors were collected from a woman aged 18-30 years in good health and CMV-seronegative.

This sequence joins TRBV5-1 and TRBJ2-7; possibly TRBD2 for D (6 bases). V lost 0 bases, J lost 0 bases, and 13 bases lay in between. The CDR3 has 16 amino acids. Per germline, CDR1 SGHRS and CDR2 YFSETQ. This chain's CDR3 is CASSLAGGRSSYEQYF. The CDR3 DNA reads TGCGCCAGCAGCTTGGCCGGGGGAAGAAGCTCCTACGAGCAGTACTTC.

The chain joins TRBV30 to TRBJ1-5, with a weak D call TRBD1 (6 bases). Germline CDR1 GTSNPN, CDR2 SVGIG (reference sequence). The CDR3 is made up of 15 amino acids. With 3 bases removed from V and 1 base from J, the gap between germline ends came to 13 bases. The CDR3 sequence is CAWRPAGASNQPQHF. As DNA, the CDR3 is TGTGCCTGGAGGCCCGCGGGGGCGAGCAATCAGCCCCAGCATTTT.

Only one count was recorded for this clone. The V gene is TRBV5-4, the J gene TRBJ2-4, with 10 nucleotides matching TRBD1. CDR3 length equals 12 residues. V dropped 9 bases and J dropped 9; count of bases not matched to a gene: 6. Germline CDR1 reads SGHNT; CDR2 reads YYREEE (reference sequence). The CDR3 loop reads CATTGQGSIQYF. CDR3 coding DNA: TGTGCCACCACGGGACAGGGGAGCATTCAGTACTTC.

The V gene is TRBV27, the J gene TRBJ2-1; perhaps TRBD1 as D (7 bases). Per germline, CDR1 MNHEY and CDR2 SMNVEV (reference sequence). There are 17 residues in the CDR3. Trimming stripped 7 bases from V and 1 base from J, with 20 bases between. Written as DNA, the CDR3 is TGTGCCAGCACAGGGGGAGGAATGGGGTATTCCTACAATGAGCAGTTCTTC. This encodes CASTGGGMGYSYNEQFF.

The V call is TRBV5-1, the J call TRBJ2-5; no clear D gene. The CDR3 has 13 residues. Germline V gene data show CDR1 as SGHRS and CDR2 as YFSETQ. V lost 2 bases and J 2 bases, leaving 7 bases between the germline ends. The CDR3 nucleotides read TGCGCCAGCAGCTTACCAGTACAAGAGACCCAGTACTTC. Its protein product is CASSLPVQETQYF.

The V and J genes are TRBV11-3 and TRBJ1-1; D is unresolved. V dropped 0 bases and J dropped 1 base, with 12 bases sitting between them. Looked up from germline, CDR1 is SGHNT and CDR2 is YENEEA. The CDR3 covers 16 residues. CDR3 sequence (DNA): TGTGCCAGCAGCTTAGACTTTGCGGGTGGGAACACTGAAGCTTTCTTT. It yields the protein CASSLDFAGGNTEAFF.

V and J are TRBV6-5 and TRBJ1-2; 7 bases fit TRBD1. Looked up from germline, CDR1 is MNHEY and CDR2 is SVGAGI. Trimming removed 2 bases from V and 5 bases from J; junction bases left unmatched: 8. This CDR3 has 15 residues. Here the CDR3 reads CASSYGTTGTYGYTF. The CDR3 DNA reads TGTGCCAGCAGTTACGGTACGACAGGGACGTATGGCTACACCTTC.

The rearrangement links TRBV9 to TRBJ1-6; D possibly corresponds to TRBD1 (6 bases). Trimming removed 3 bases from V and 6 bases from J, with 10 bases in between. CDR1 is SGDLS, CDR2 YYNGEE, per germline. The CDR3 spans 14 residues. The CDR3: CASSALDSNSPLHF. The CDR3 nucleotides read TGTGCCAGCAGCGCGCTGGACAGTAATTCACCCCTCCACTTT.

The chain carries TRBV10-1 and TRBJ2-1; D perhaps matches TRBD2 (6 bases). Germline-derived CDR1 and CDR2 are WNHNN and SYGVQD (reference sequence). The CDR3 runs 12 residues. Trimming removed 3 bases at V and 11 bases at J, with 11 bases between. The CDR3 nucleotides are TGCGCCAGCAGTGAAACCGGGACTCAGCAGTTCTTC. This sequence encodes CASSETGTQQFF.

This chain links TRBV9 with TRBJ2-7; 10 bases map to TRBD2. The germline V gene encodes CDR1 SGDLS and CDR2 YYNGEE. This CDR3 is 16 amino acids long. Losses at the gene ends were 2 bases for V and 7 bases for J; bases not matched to a gene: 12. Here the CDR3 DNA reads TGTGCCAGCAGCGTCAGTAGCGGGAGGAAATCGGGGGAGCAGTACTTC. Residues: CASSVSSGRKSGEQYF.

The chain combines TRBV30 with TRBJ1-6; 8 positions match TRBD1. Germline assignment: CDR1 GTSNPN and CDR2 SVGIG (reference sequence). V shed 8 bases and J 6 bases; nucleotides not matched to a gene: 9. The CDR3 runs to 14 residues. CDR3 loop: CASLPDRANSPLHF. The CDR3 DNA reads TGTGCCAGCCTCCCGGACAGGGCTAATTCACCCCTCCACTTT.

This rearrangement joins TRBV5-1 to TRBJ2-2; 13 nucleotides line up with TRBD2. The V gene end was trimmed by 4 bases and the J gene end by 4 bases; junction bases not matched to a gene: 10. The CDR3 contains 18 residues. CDR1 SGHRS and CDR2 YFSETQ come from the germline V gene. The CDR3 nucleotides read TGCGCCAGCAGCGCCGGGACTAGCGGGATCGGGGGCACCGGGGAGCTGTTTTTT. Amino acid sequence: CASSAGTSGIGGTGELFF.

The genes are TRBV27 and TRBJ2-7; D gene uncertain. The germline CDR1 and CDR2 sequences are MNHEY and SMNVEV (reference sequence). V was trimmed by 5 bases and J by 2 bases, leaving 10 bases between them. CDR3 length: 13 residues. Here the CDR3 reads CASSPNRAYEQYF. The CDR3 DNA is TGTGCCAGCAGTCCTAACAGAGCCTACGAGCAGTACTTC.

The chain uses TRBV5-1 and TRBJ2-1; D may be TRBD2 (7 bases). The CDR3 is 16 residues long. Per the germline V gene, CDR1 is SGHRS and CDR2 is YFSETQ. V was pared by 3 bases and J by 7 bases, with 20 bases between. Here the CDR3 DNA reads TGCGCCAGCAGCTCGGTGGGCGCGGGGGCATGGAATGAGCAGTTCTTC. It encodes CASSSVGAGAWNEQFF.

V and J are TRBV7-3 and TRBJ1-2, with D perhaps matching TRBD1 (6 bases). Per germline, CDR1 SGHTA and CDR2 FQGTGA. V shed 6 bases and J shed 5 bases, with 16 bases lying between them. The CDR3 covers 14 residues. CDR3 coding DNA: TGTGCCAGCAGTCCCCAGGGAGGGGGATATGGCTACACCTTC. It translates to CASSPQGGGYGYTF.

This rearrangement joins TRBV5-6 to TRBJ2-7; 9 bases are a match to TRBD1. J gave up 4 bases and V 5 bases, and 10 bases lay outside the gene matches. Per germline, CDR1 SGHDT and CDR2 YYEEEE. This CDR3 contains 15 residues. The CDR3 region has the DNA TGTGCCAGCAGTTCAACAGGGGGCGCGTTTTACGAGCAGTACTTC. Translating gives CASSSTGGAFYEQYF.

This chain joins TRBV28 and TRBJ2-2; TRBD1 might be the D (5 bases). Germline CDR1 MDHEN, CDR2 SYDVKM. V was pared by 3 bases and J by 1 base, with 9 bases between. The CDR3 is made up of 15 amino acids. The CDR3 DNA sequence: TGTGCCAGCAGTTTCAGGGCCCGGAACACCGGGGAGCTGTTTTTT. Its protein product is CASSFRARNTGELFF.

This chain joins TRBV5-3 and TRBJ2-5; D is uncertain. The J call may be wrong; the DNA end is better matched by TRBJ2-7. TRBV5-3 is recorded as an ORF, its role being uncertain. The CDR3 sequence is 16 residues long. In DNA, the CDR3 is TGTGCCAGAAGCTTCCACCCAAACTTTTATGGAGACGAGCAGTACTTC. As protein: CARSFHPNFYGDEQYF.

This clone was counted only a few times. The chain couples TRBV19 to TRBJ1-5, with 8 positions matching TRBD1. CDR3 size: 16 residues. CDR1 is LNHDA, CDR2 SQIVND, per germline (reference sequence). Trimming took 5 bases from V and 0 from J; bases not matched to a gene: 6. The CDR3 DNA follows: TGTGCCAGTAGTGGAAGACAGGGGTCTAGCAATCAGCCCCAGCATTTT. Encoded protein: CASSGRQGSSNQPQHF. Full variable domain (remainder filled in from reference TRBV19 and TRBJ1-5): DGGITQSPKYLFRKEGQNVTLSCEQNLNHDAMYWYRQDPGQGLRLIYYSQIVNDFQKGDIAEGYSVSREKKESFPLTVTSAQKNPTAFYLCASSGRQGSSNQPQHFGDGTRLSIL.

The CDR3 loop is CASGFHTPGGLAVNNEQFF. DNA for the CDR3: TGTGCTAGTGGTTTTCATACCCCCGGTGGACTAGCGGTGAACAATGAGCAGTTCTTC. J is TRBJ2-1 and V is TRBV12-5, with TRBD2 identical over 10 bases. The CDR3 extends over 19 amino acids. Trimming removed 3 bases from V and 5 bases from J; junction bases left unmatched: 16. Germline loops: CDR1 LGHNT, CDR2 FRNRAP. Using reference TRBV12-5 and TRBJ2-1 for the parts outside the CDR3, the full variable domain is DARVTQTPRHKVTEMGQEVTMRCQPILGHNTVFWYRQTMMQGLELLAYFRNRAPLDDSGMPKDRFSAEMPDATLATLKIQPSEPRDSAVYFCASGFHTPGGLAVNNEQFFGPGTRLTVL.

For the CDR3, the DNA is TGTGCCAGCAGTGGTACAGACAGCTCTGGGGCCAACGTCCTGACTTTC. Residues: CASSGTDSSGANVLTF. The rearrangement uses TRBV6-4 and TRBJ2-6; D might be TRBD1 (5 bases). The CDR3 has 16 amino acids. CDR1 is MRHNA, CDR2 SNTAGT, per germline. V was clipped by 4 bases and J by 0 bases, with 10 bases between them.